This T cell receptor beta chain was recorded in a study of blood T cell repertoires in COVID-19. Study-level background: Sample material is recorded as cDNA or gDNA derived from T cells, B-cell-depleted T cells, or PBMCs.

V was trimmed by 0 bases and J by 3 bases, leaving 9 bases between them. This CDR3 comprises 14 residues. Germline loops: CDR1 SGHRS, CDR2 YFSETQ. Using immunoSEQ multiplex PCR, the repertoire was profiled, and TCRdb retains in-frame clones only, with some absent. The data hold about 150,000 clones, with more than 80% observed a single time. The chain links TRBV5-1 to TRBJ2-5, with D uncertain. The clonotype was recovered from a man in his 70s with acute or convalescent COVID-19. Sequenced sample: peripheral blood. CDR3 protein: CASSLAATKETQYF. The CDR3 bases are TGCGCCAGCAGCTTGGCAGCCACTAAAGAGACCCAGTACTTC. The full variable domain, in which reference TRBV5-1 and TRBJ2-5 provide the parts outside the CDR3, is KAGVTQTPRYLIKTRGQQVTLSCSPISGHRSVSWYQQTPGQGLQFLFEYFSETQRNKGNFPGRFSGRQFSNSRSEMNVSTLELGDSALYLCASSLAATKETQYFGPGTRLLVL.